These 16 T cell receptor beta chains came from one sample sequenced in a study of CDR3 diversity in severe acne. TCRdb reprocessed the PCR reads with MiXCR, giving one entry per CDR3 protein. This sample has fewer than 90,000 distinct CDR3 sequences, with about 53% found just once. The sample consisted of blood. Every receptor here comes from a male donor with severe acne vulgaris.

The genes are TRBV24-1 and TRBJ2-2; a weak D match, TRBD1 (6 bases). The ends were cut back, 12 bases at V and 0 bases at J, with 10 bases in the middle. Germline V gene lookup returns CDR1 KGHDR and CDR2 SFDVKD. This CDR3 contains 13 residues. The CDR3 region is CASRQANTGELFF. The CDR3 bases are TGTGCCTCCCGACAGGCGAACACCGGGGAGCTGTTTTTT.

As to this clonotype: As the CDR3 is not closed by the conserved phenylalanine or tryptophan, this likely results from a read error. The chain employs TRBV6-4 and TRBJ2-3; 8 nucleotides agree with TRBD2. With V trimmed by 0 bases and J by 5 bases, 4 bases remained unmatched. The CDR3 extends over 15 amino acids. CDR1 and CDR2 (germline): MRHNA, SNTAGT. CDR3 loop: CASSDSAGAGDTQYL. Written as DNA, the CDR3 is TGTGCCAGCAGTGACTCAGCGGGGGCGGGAGATACGCAGTATCTT.

Here the CDR3 reads CASSQIISRNTEAFF. CDR3 DNA sequence: TGTGCCAGCAGCCAGATCATCAGCAGGAACACTGAAGCTTTCTTT. The V and J genes are TRBV28 and TRBJ1-1; no clear D gene. Germline V gene lookup returns CDR1 MDHEN and CDR2 SYDVKM. This CDR3 comprises 15 residues. Trimming removed 6 bases at V and 1 base at J, with 15 bases between.

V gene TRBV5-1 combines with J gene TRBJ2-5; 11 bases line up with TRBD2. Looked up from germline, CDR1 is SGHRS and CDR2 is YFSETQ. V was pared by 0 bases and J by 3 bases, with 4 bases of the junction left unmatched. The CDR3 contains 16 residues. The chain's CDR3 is CASSLGTSGYKETQYF. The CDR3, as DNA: TGCGCCAGCAGCTTGGGGACTAGCGGGTACAAAGAGACCCAGTACTTC.

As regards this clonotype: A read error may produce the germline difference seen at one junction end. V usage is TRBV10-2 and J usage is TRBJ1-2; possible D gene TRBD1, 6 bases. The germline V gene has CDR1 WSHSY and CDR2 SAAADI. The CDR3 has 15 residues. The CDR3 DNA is TGTGCCAGCAGCTCCAGGGGCTATTTAAACTATGGCTACACCTTC. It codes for CASSSRGYLNYGYTF.

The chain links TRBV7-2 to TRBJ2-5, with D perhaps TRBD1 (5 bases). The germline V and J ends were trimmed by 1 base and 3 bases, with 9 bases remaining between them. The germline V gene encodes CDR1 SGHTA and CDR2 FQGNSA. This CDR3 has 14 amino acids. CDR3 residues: CASSLGAGKETQYF. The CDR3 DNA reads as TGTGCCAGCAGCTTAGGGGCAGGGAAAGAGACCCAGTACTTC.

The CDR3 bases are TGTGCCAGCAGCTTTGTTATTGGGGGCCCTCACACTGAAGCTTTCTTT. It encodes CASSFVIGGPHTEAFF. This chain links TRBV7-2 with TRBJ1-1, with D possibly matching TRBD1 (6 bases). Germline assignment: CDR1 SGHTA and CDR2 FQGNSA. The germline V and J ends were trimmed by 3 bases and 3 bases, with 17 bases remaining between them. The CDR3 loop spans 16 amino acids.

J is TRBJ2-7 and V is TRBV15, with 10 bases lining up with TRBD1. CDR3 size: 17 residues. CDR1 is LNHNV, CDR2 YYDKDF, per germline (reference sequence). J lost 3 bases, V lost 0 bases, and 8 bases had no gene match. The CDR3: CATSRESPGQGIYEQYF. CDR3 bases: TGTGCCACCAGCAGAGAAAGTCCGGGACAGGGGATCTACGAGCAGTACTTC.

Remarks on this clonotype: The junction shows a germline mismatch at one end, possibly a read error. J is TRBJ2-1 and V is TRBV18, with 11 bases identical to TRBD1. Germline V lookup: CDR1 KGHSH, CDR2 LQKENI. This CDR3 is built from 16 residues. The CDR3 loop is CASSPRTGGLGNEQFF. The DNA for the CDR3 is TGTGCCAGCTCACCACGGACAGGGGGCCTGGGCAATGAGCAGTTTTTC. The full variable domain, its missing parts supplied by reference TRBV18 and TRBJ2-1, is NAGVMQNPRHLVRRRGQEARLRCSPMKGHSHVYWYRQLPEEGLKFMVYLQKENIIDESGMPKERFSAEFPKEGPSILRIQQVVRGDSAAYFCASSPRTGGLGNEQFFGPGTRLTVL.

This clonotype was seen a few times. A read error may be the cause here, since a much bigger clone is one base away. The CDR3 coding sequence is TGCGCCAGCAGCTTGGAGGCGAACACTGGAGCTTTCTTT. Translation: CASSLEANTGAFF. This chain joins TRBV5-1 and TRBJ1-1; D remains ambiguous. CDR3 length equals 13 residues. CDR1 is SGHRS, CDR2 YFSETQ, per germline.

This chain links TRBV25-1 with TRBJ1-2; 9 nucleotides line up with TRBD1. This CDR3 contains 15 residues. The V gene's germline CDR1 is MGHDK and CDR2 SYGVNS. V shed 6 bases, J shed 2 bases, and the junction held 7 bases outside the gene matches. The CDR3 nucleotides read TGTGCCAGCAGCCCGACCGGGACAGGGAACTATGGCTACACCTTC. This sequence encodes CASSPTGTGNYGYTF.

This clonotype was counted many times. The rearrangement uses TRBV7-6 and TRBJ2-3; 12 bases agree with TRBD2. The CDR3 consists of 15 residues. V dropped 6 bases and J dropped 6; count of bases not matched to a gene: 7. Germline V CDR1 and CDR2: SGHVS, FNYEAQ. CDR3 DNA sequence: TGTGCCAGCAGGTCGACTAGCGGGAGTTACGATACGCAGTATTTT. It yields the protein CASRSTSGSYDTQYF.

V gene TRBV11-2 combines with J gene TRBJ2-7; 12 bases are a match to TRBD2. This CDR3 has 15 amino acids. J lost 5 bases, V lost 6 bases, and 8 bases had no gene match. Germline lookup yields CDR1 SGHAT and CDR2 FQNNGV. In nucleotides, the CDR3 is TGTGCCAGCAGTCTAAGACTAGCGGGAGACGACGAGCAGTACTTC. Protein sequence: CASSLRLAGDDEQYF.

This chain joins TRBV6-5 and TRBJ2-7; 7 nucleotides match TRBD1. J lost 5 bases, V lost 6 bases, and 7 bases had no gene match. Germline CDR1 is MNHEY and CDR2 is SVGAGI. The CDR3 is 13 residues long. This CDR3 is CASRRDRVHEQYF. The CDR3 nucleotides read TGTGCCAGCAGACGCGACAGGGTACACGAGCAGTACTTC.

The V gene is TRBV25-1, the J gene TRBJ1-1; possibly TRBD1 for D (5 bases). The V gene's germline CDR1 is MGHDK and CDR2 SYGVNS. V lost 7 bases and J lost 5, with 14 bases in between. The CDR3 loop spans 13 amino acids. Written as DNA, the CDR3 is TGTGCCAGCATCAGGGCATTAGGGACTGAAGCTTTCTTT. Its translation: CASIRALGTEAFF.

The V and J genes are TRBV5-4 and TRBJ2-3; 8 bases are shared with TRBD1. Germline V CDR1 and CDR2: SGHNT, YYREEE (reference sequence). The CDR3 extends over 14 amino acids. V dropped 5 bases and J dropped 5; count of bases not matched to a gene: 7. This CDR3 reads CASSSPTGGDTQYF. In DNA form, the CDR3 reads TGTGCCAGCAGTTCTCCTACAGGGGGAGATACGCAGTATTTT.